The 32 T cell receptor beta chains presented below share a single source sample, sequenced in a study of blood T cell repertoires in COVID-19. This table comes from immunoSEQ multiplex PCR, and its TCRdb copy is limited to in-frame clones, with some not included. The table records under 250,000 clones, around 90% of them present only once. Sequenced input: peripheral blood. Receptor source: a man aged 55 to 70 who had recovered from COVID-19.

The chain uses TRBV5-1 and TRBJ2-1; the match to TRBD2 covers 8 bases. Looked up from germline, CDR1 is SGHRS and CDR2 is YFSETQ. With V trimmed by 2 bases and J by 3 bases, 7 bases remained unmatched. The CDR3 runs to 16 residues. CDR3 amino acids: CASSFGIAGNYNEQFF. The CDR3 DNA reads as TGCGCCAGCAGCTTCGGAATAGCGGGGAACTACAATGAGCAGTTCTTC.

The chain couples TRBV5-1 to TRBJ2-2; 8 bases line up with TRBD2. Germline CDR1 and CDR2: SGHRS and YFSETQ. The CDR3 consists of 14 residues. The J segment lost 5 bases and the V segment lost 0 bases, leaving 0 bases of the junction unmatched. The CDR3 is CASSLVAGTGELFF. As DNA, the CDR3 is TGCGCCAGCAGCTTGGTAGCGGGAACCGGGGAGCTGTTTTTT.

The genes are TRBV19 and TRBJ2-3, with D perhaps TRBD1 (6 bases). Germline values: CDR1 LNHDA, CDR2 SQIVND (reference sequence). The length of the CDR3 is 12 residues. The CDR3 region is CAIGTTEDTQYF. The CDR3, as DNA: TGTGCAATCGGGACAACTGAAGATACGCAGTATTTT.

V usage is TRBV6-4 and J usage is TRBJ2-1; 9 bases match TRBD1. The V gene's germline CDR1 is MRHNA and CDR2 SNTAGT. V lost 5 bases, J lost 3 bases, and 5 bases stayed unmatched. The CDR3 totals 15 residues. CDR3 in amino acids: CASSRGQGFYNEQFF. In DNA, the CDR3 is TGTGCCAGCAGTAGGGGACAGGGTTTCTACAATGAGCAGTTCTTC.

The rearrangement uses TRBV7-9 and TRBJ2-7, with TRBD2 matching over 7 bases. V was clipped by 10 bases and J by 3 bases; unmatched bases: 6. Germline V lookup: CDR1 SEHNR, CDR2 FQNEAQ (reference sequence). The CDR3 is 12 amino acids. CDR3: CATTSVSYEQYF. The CDR3 region has the DNA TGTGCCACAACTAGCGTAAGCTACGAGCAGTACTTC.

This clone was seen only once. The gene calls are TRBV10-3 and TRBJ1-6; TRBD1 aligns across 9 bases. V shed 8 bases, J shed 7 bases, and the junction held 9 bases outside the gene matches. This CDR3 is built from 15 residues. Germline CDR1 ENHRY, CDR2 SYGVKD. The CDR3 reads CAIRRDRENNSPLHF. CDR3 sequence (DNA): TGTGCCATCCGGAGGGACAGGGAAAACAATTCACCCCTCCACTTT.

The chain uses TRBV9 and TRBJ2-7; the D gene is possibly TRBD1 (6 bases). V dropped 0 bases and J dropped 5 bases, with 15 bases sitting between them. Germline CDR1 and CDR2: SGDLS and YYNGEE. The CDR3 has 15 amino acids. CDR3 in amino acids: CASSVDRVEVNEQYF. The CDR3 DNA is TGTGCCAGCAGCGTAGACAGGGTGGAGGTAAACGAGCAGTACTTC.

The V call is TRBV28, the J call TRBJ1-5; the D gene is possibly TRBD1 (6 bases). This CDR3 spans 15 amino acids. The V gene's germline CDR1 is MDHEN and CDR2 SYDVKM. Between the trimmed V and J ends, which lost 7 bases and 5 bases, there was a span of 18 bases. CDR3 amino acids: CASTDLDSLYQPQHF. In DNA form, the CDR3 reads TGTGCCAGCACCGATCTGGACAGCCTGTATCAGCCCCAGCATTTT.

The chain combines TRBV11-2 with TRBJ2-7; TRBD1 matches 9 bases. The CDR3 has 16 amino acids. V trimming: 4 bases; J trimming: 5 bases; junction bases outside the gene matches: 12. CDR1 and CDR2 from the germline V gene are SGHAT and FQNNGV. CDR3 nucleotide sequence: TGTGCCAGCAGCTCCAACGCCGGGACAGGGCTCAACGAGCAGTACTTC. It specifies CASSSNAGTGLNEQYF.

This chain's CDR3 is CASSGGQGPRPQHF. In DNA form, the CDR3 reads TGTGCCAGCTCCGGGGGGCAGGGGCCTAGGCCCCAGCATTTT. The chain is built from TRBV2 and TRBJ1-5, with D possibly being TRBD1 (6 bases). V was shortened by 8 bases and J by 9 bases, with 20 bases between the two germline ends. Per the germline V gene, CDR1 is SNHLY and CDR2 is FYNNEI. This CDR3 has 14 residues.

Remarks on this clone: At one end the junction does not follow the germline gene, possibly because of a read error. The chain is built from TRBV29-1 and TRBJ2-4; TRBD1 matches 7 bases. This CDR3 comprises 13 residues. CDR1 is SQVTM, CDR2 ANQGSEA, per germline. In DNA form, the CDR3 reads TGCAGCGTTCAAGACAGGGCGCGAAACATTCAGTACTTC. Translation gives CSVQDRARNIQYF.

The chain has TRBV5-1 and TRBJ1-1, with D uncertain. Germline CDR1 and CDR2: SGHRS and YFSETQ. V dropped 6 bases and J dropped 3 bases, with 12 bases sitting between them. The CDR3 totals 13 residues. CDR3 amino acids: CASKAGFDTEAFF. For the CDR3, the DNA is TGCGCCAGCAAAGCCGGTTTTGACACTGAAGCTTTCTTT.

The chain joins TRBV30 to TRBJ2-1; 13 bases match TRBD2. Per the germline V gene, CDR1 is GTSNPN and CDR2 is SVGIG (reference sequence). The J segment lost 7 bases and the V segment lost 3 bases, leaving 0 bases of the junction unmatched. The CDR3 consists of 13 residues. The chain's CDR3 is CAWRGLAGNEQFF. Here the CDR3 DNA reads TGTGCCTGGAGGGGACTAGCGGGGAATGAGCAGTTCTTC.

This rearrangement joins TRBV6-5 to TRBJ1-6, with D perhaps TRBD1 (5 bases). This CDR3 has 15 amino acids. Trimming left V 0 bases short and J 8 bases short, with 11 bases between. Germline loops: CDR1 MNHEY, CDR2 SVGAGI. CDR3 nucleotides: TGTGCCAGCAGTTACTCGAACCAGGGCCATTCACCCCTCCACTTT. This gives the protein CASSYSNQGHSPLHF.

The chain uses TRBV19 and TRBJ1-2; TRBD1 agrees at 9 bases. The CDR3 runs to 14 residues. V trimming: 7 bases; J trimming: 2 bases; junction bases outside the gene matches: 5. Germline assignment: CDR1 LNHDA and CDR2 SQIVND (reference sequence). The CDR3 here is CASIGTGINYGYTF. CDR3 bases: TGTGCCAGTATTGGGACAGGGATAAACTATGGCTACACCTTC. Filled out from reference TRBV19 and TRBJ1-2, the complete variable domain reads DGGITQSPKYLFRKEGQNVTLSCEQNLNHDAMYWYRQDPGQGLRLIYYSQIVNDFQKGDIAEGYSVSREKKESFPLTVTSAQKNPTAFYLCASIGTGINYGYTFGSGTRLTVV.

The chain links TRBV4-3 to TRBJ1-4; 8 bases agree with TRBD1. With 6 bases clipped from V and 6 bases from J, the junction kept 6 bases outside the gene matches. Per germline, CDR1 LGHNA and CDR2 YSLEER. CDR3 size: 14 residues. CDR3 DNA: TGCGCCAGCAGTCAGGCAGGGGGCGATGAAAAACTGTTTTTT. It specifies CASSQAGGDEKLFF.

The chain joins TRBV7-8 to TRBJ2-1; D is unclear. Trimming pared 2 bases from V and 3 bases from J, leaving 5 bases between. This CDR3 spans 13 amino acids. The germline V gene encodes CDR1 SGHVS and CDR2 FQNEAQ. In DNA form, the CDR3 reads TGTGCCAGCAGCTTATATTTCTACAATGAGCAGTTCTTC. Translated, it gives CASSLYFYNEQFF.

This clone was observed a handful of times. The CDR3: CASSKSPGSEAFF. The CDR3 DNA is TGTGCCAGCAGCAAATCCCCGGGATCTGAAGCTTTCTTT. The chain combines TRBV5-4 with TRBJ1-1; D is undetermined. V was shortened by 4 bases and J by 6 bases, with 13 bases between the two germline ends. This CDR3 region has 13 residues. Germline CDR1 is SGHNT and CDR2 is YYREEE (reference sequence).

The chain recombines TRBV19 with TRBJ1-1; TRBD1 might be the D (6 bases). V lost 4 bases to trimming and J lost 1 base, with 7 bases between them. The germline gives CDR1 LNHDA, CDR2 SQIVND (reference sequence). This CDR3 region has 13 residues. The CDR3 DNA is TGTGCCAGTAGTAGGGGACAGAACACTGAAGCTTTCTTT. Translating gives CASSRGQNTEAFF.

This clone has a handful of counts. V usage is TRBV2 and J usage is TRBJ1-6; unclear D gene. Trimming removed 1 base from V and 9 bases from J, with 13 bases in between. The germline V gene encodes CDR1 SNHLY and CDR2 FYNNEI. The CDR3 consists of 15 residues. The CDR3, as DNA: TGTGCCAGCAGTGAAGGGCAGGCCCAAAGTTCACCCCTCCACTTT. Its translation: CASSEGQAQSSPLHF.

The chain uses TRBV18 and TRBJ1-4; unclear D gene. Trimming pared 8 bases from V and 2 bases from J, leaving 9 bases between. Germline CDR1 KGHSH, CDR2 LQKENI. The CDR3 contains 13 residues. CDR3 DNA: TGTGCCAGCCACCCGGGGACTAATGAAAAACTGTTTTTT. Its protein product is CASHPGTNEKLFF.

V usage is TRBV4-3 and J usage is TRBJ2-7; 7 bases line up with TRBD1. V shed 4 bases and J 0 bases; nucleotides not matched to a gene: 6. This CDR3 spans 15 amino acids. Per germline, CDR1 LGHNA and CDR2 YSLEER. The CDR3 reads CASSLSGQASYEQYF. CDR3 DNA: TGCGCCAGCAGCCTCTCCGGACAGGCCTCCTACGAGCAGTACTTC.

This chain joins TRBV18 and TRBJ1-5; D not certain. This CDR3 is built from 14 residues. Germline V lookup: CDR1 KGHSH, CDR2 LQKENI. Between the trimmed V and J ends, which lost 2 bases and 1 base, there was a span of 6 bases. This chain's CDR3 is CASSPTVSNQPQHF. CDR3 coding DNA: TGTGCCAGCTCACCAACAGTGAGCAATCAGCCCCAGCATTTT.

The chain has TRBV6-5 and TRBJ1-2, with 7 bases that match TRBD1. V was pared by 6 bases and J by 4 bases, with 8 bases of the junction left unmatched. The germline CDR1 and CDR2 sequences are MNHEY and SVGAGI. This CDR3 is built from 14 residues. The DNA of the CDR3 is TGTGCCAGCAGGCGAACAGGGGTCGCCTATGGCTACACCTTC. It encodes CASRRTGVAYGYTF.

The CDR3 reads CASSAGTGGSGANVLTF. The CDR3 DNA reads as TGTGCCAGCAGCGCAGGGACAGGGGGCTCTGGGGCCAACGTCCTGACTTTC. The genes are TRBV5-4 and TRBJ2-6; 11 bases map to TRBD1. Germline values: CDR1 SGHNT, CDR2 YYREEE (reference sequence). The V gene end was trimmed by 4 bases and the J gene end by 0 bases; junction bases not matched to a gene: 3. The CDR3 is 17 amino acids.

This chain connects TRBV7-2 to TRBJ2-1; 9 nucleotides line up with TRBD2. The V gene's germline CDR1 is SGHTA and CDR2 FQGNSA. The CDR3 consists of 16 residues. V lost 1 base to trimming and J lost 7 bases; unmatched junction nucleotides: 8. CDR3 in DNA: TGTGCCAGCAGCTTAGAAGCCCTAGCGGGGTGGAATGAGCAGTTCTTC. Protein: CASSLEALAGWNEQFF.

The genes are TRBV5-1 and TRBJ1-1; 10 positions agree with TRBD1. J gave up 1 base and V 4 bases, and 7 bases lay outside the gene matches. The CDR3 is 16 amino acids. Germline assignment: CDR1 SGHRS and CDR2 YFSETQ. CDR3 in amino acids: CASSRRTGGQNTEAFF. CDR3 nucleotides: TGCGCCAGCAGCCGAAGGACAGGGGGGCAGAACACTGAAGCTTTCTTT.

V usage is TRBV6-4 and J usage is TRBJ1-6; D is unresolved. Germline values: CDR1 MRHNA, CDR2 SNTAGT. The CDR3 is 14 residues long. V was trimmed by 4 bases and J by 7 bases, leaving 11 bases between them. The CDR3 region has the DNA TGTGCCAGCAGTGCAATTCCAGGAAATTCACCCCTCCACTTT. This codes for CASSAIPGNSPLHF.

CDR3 sequence: CASSYSILGNIQYF. The DNA for the CDR3 is TGTGCCAGCAGTTACTCAATACTAGGGAACATTCAGTACTTC. This chain links TRBV6-2 or TRBV6-3 with TRBJ2-4; tentative D call: TRBD2 (5 bases). Between the trimmed V and J ends, which lost 0 bases and 7 bases, there was a span of 10 bases. Per the germline V gene, CDR1 is MNHEY and CDR2 is SVGEGT. This CDR3 spans 14 amino acids.

The chain uses TRBV21-1 and TRBJ1-3; TRBD1, the D gene given by the table, was not confirmed from the DNA. TRBV21-1 is annotated as a pseudogene. This CDR3 has 19 amino acids. The DNA of the CDR3 is TGTGCCAGCAGCTCTAACTTGCCGGACAGGTTCAGCTCTGGAAACACCATATATTTT. Encoded protein: CASSSNLPDRFSSGNTIYF.

The rearrangement uses TRBV10-2 and TRBJ2-3, with TRBD1 matching 7 bases. The CDR3 has 14 residues. Germline V gives CDR1 WSHSY, CDR2 SAAADI. Trimming cost V 2 bases and J 4 bases; bases outside gene matches: 3. The CDR3 spells CASSERGHADTQYF. The CDR3 DNA follows: TGCGCCAGCAGTGAGAGGGGGCATGCAGATACGCAGTATTTT.

The chain has TRBV27 and TRBJ2-6; TRBD2 is a possible D gene (5 bases). Germline-derived CDR1 and CDR2 are MNHEY and SMNVEV (reference sequence). This CDR3 is built from 15 residues. The germline V and J ends were trimmed by 10 bases and 2 bases, with 15 bases remaining between them. Here the CDR3 reads CATMRVGAGANVLTF. The CDR3 nucleotides are TGTGCCACCATGAGGGTTGGAGCTGGGGCCAACGTCCTGACTTTC.